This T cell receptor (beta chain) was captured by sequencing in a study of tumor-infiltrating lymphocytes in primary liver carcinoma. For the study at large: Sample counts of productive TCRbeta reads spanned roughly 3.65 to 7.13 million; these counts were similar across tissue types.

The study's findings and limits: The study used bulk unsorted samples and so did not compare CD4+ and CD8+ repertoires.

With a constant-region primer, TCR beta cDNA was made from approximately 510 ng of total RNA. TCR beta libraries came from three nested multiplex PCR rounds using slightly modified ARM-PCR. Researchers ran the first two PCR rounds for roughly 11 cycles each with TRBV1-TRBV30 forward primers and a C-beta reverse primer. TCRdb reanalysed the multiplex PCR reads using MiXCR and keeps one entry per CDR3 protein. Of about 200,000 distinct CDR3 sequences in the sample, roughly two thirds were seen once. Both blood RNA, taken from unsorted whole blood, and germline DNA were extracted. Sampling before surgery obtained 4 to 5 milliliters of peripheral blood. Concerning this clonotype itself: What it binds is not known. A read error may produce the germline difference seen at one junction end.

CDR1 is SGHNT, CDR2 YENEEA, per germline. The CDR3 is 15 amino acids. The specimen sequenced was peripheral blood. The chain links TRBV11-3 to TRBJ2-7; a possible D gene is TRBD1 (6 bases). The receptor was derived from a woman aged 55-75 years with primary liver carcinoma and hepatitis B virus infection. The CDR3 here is CASNLGAGESYEQYF. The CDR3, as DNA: TGTGCCAGCAACTTAGGTGCAGGGGAATCCTACGAGCAGTACTTC.